A single sample is the source of the 11 T cell receptor beta chains below, sequenced in a study of shared clonotypes between healthy human individuals. As defined, naive CD8 cells were CD45RO-negative and positively selected for CCR7, with terminally differentiated effector memory CD45RA+ cells excluded. Generated by immunoSEQ multiplex PCR, the TCRdb table keeps only in-frame clones and is missing some. The sample lists roughly 770,000 clones; 90% to 98% were seen once. What was sequenced was naive CD8+ T cells sorted from blood. These receptors were collected from a man aged 25 to 40 in good health.

This clone was recorded a few times. The chain carries TRBV5-1 and TRBJ2-1; 11 bases line up with TRBD2. Germline CDR1 SGHRS, CDR2 YFSETQ. V trimming: 2 bases; J trimming: 12 bases; junction bases outside the gene matches: 7. CDR3 size: 14 residues. The CDR3 nucleotides are TGCGCCAGCAGCTTTGGGACTAGCGGCTTAGGGCAGTTCTTC. Translation gives CASSFGTSGLGQFF.

The chain couples TRBV30 to TRBJ2-1, with TRBD2 matching over 7 bases. The CDR3 extends over 12 amino acids. Germline V gene sequence: CDR1 GTSNPN, CDR2 SVGIG (reference sequence). The V gene end was trimmed by 3 bases and the J gene end by 13 bases; junction bases not matched to a gene: 9. As DNA, the CDR3 is TGTGCCTGGAGCCTTACTAGCGACCACCAGTTCTTC. It translates to CAWSLTSDHQFF. Looking up the rest from reference TRBV30 and TRBJ2-1 gives the full variable domain: SQTIHQWPATLVQPVGSPLSLECTVEGTSNPNLYWYRQAAGRGLQLLFYSVGIGQISSEVPQNLSASRPQDRQFILSSKKLLLSDSGFYLCAWSLTSDHQFFGPGTRLTVL.

V gene TRBV16 combines with J gene TRBJ2-7; 12 nucleotides align to TRBD2. J gave up 3 bases and V 3 bases, and 6 bases lay outside the gene matches. CDR1 and CDR2 (germline): KGHSY, FQNENV. CDR3 length: 16 amino acids. The CDR3 is CASSHRTSGNFYEQYF. DNA of the CDR3: TGTGCCAGCAGCCATCGGACTAGCGGGAATTTCTACGAGCAGTACTTC.

Here the CDR3 reads CASSLNDILGQYF. CDR3 sequence (DNA): TGTGCCAGCAGCTTAAACGATATCCTCGGGCAGTACTTC. V usage is TRBV13 and J usage is TRBJ2-7; D is unclear. Germline V gene sequence: CDR1 PRHDT, CDR2 FYEKMQ (reference sequence). V shed 2 bases and J shed 9 bases, with 14 bases lying between them. This CDR3 spans 13 amino acids.

Comments on this clone: Distinct nucleotide sequences in the sample also encode this CDR3. The chain uses TRBV19 and TRBJ2-7; 10 nucleotides align to TRBD2. The CDR3 has 14 residues. The germline V gene has CDR1 LNHDA and CDR2 SQIVND (reference sequence). The junction had 0 bases not matched to a gene; V was cut back by 2 bases and J by 2 bases. The CDR3: CASSILAGAYEQYF. The CDR3 coding sequence is TGTGCCAGTAGTATACTAGCGGGAGCCTACGAGCAGTACTTC.

The V and J genes are TRBV2 and TRBJ1-2; D is unresolved. The V gene's germline CDR1 is SNHLY and CDR2 FYNNEI. The V end was cut by 4 bases, the J end by 7 bases, with 10 bases between. The CDR3 contains 12 residues. The CDR3 bases are TGTGCCAGCAGTGGACAAAGGAGTGGCTACACCTTC. Encoded protein: CASSGQRSGYTF.

The V call is TRBV7-9, the J call TRBJ1-5, with a possible D match to TRBD1 (5 bases). CDR1 is SEHNR and CDR2 is FQNEAQ in the germline V gene (reference sequence). This CDR3 comprises 15 residues. V dropped 5 bases and J dropped 5 bases, with 16 bases sitting between them. CDR3 sequence: CASSPDSPRYQPQHF. The CDR3 DNA is TGTGCCAGCAGCCCAGACAGCCCACGATATCAGCCCCAGCATTTT.

The chain joins TRBV6-5 to TRBJ1-1; TRBD1 is a possible D gene (5 bases). The CDR3 totals 15 residues. With 2 bases removed from V and 2 bases from J, the gap between germline ends came to 12 bases. Germline V gene lookup returns CDR1 MNHEY and CDR2 SVGAGI. The chain's CDR3 is CASSYLGGKNTEAFF. The CDR3 DNA reads TGTGCCAGCAGTTACCTGGGGGGAAAAAACACTGAAGCTTTCTTT.

This clone was seen just once. The rearrangement links TRBV27 to TRBJ2-7, with TRBD1 identical over 10 bases. Trimming cost V 3 bases and J 4 bases; bases outside gene matches: 6. CDR1 is MNHEY and CDR2 is SMNVEV in the germline V gene (reference sequence). The CDR3 length is 15 residues. DNA of the CDR3: TGTGCCAGCAGTTTCCGGGACAGGGGTTCGTACGAGCAGTACTTC. Translating gives CASSFRDRGSYEQYF.

CDR3: CATSRHRDREYNEQFF. CDR3 coding DNA: TGTGCCACCAGCAGACACCGGGACAGGGAATACAATGAGCAGTTCTTC. V usage is TRBV15 and J usage is TRBJ2-1, with TRBD1 matching over 9 bases. With V trimmed by 2 bases and J by 4 bases, 6 bases remained unmatched. The CDR3 is made up of 16 amino acids. CDR1 is LNHNV and CDR2 is YYDKDF in the germline V gene (reference sequence).

V is TRBV15 and J is TRBJ1-1; 7 positions match TRBD1. Germline V gene data show CDR1 as LNHNV and CDR2 as YYDKDF (reference sequence). The length of the CDR3 is 15 residues. The V and J ends lost 2 bases and 1 base, in that order; junction bases with no gene match: 4. The CDR3 region has the DNA TGTGCCACCAGCAGACCGACAGGGACGAACACTGAAGCTTTCTTT. Translating gives CATSRPTGTNTEAFF.